This TCR beta chain stems from a study of control samples from healthy donors and cancer patients. Sequenced by immunoSEQ multiplex PCR; TCRdb stores in-frame clones only, minus some. The table includes under 450,000 clones, around nine tenths detected once. Looked up from germline, CDR1 is SGHVS and CDR2 is FNYEAQ. The CDR3 has 16 residues. J was trimmed by 4 bases and V by 1 base; bases with no gene match: 6. Sequencing was done on a sample of PBMCs. This sequence joins TRBV7-6 and TRBJ2-3; 9 bases line up with TRBD1. The TCR comes from a man in his forties with head and neck cancer. CDR3 in DNA: TGTGCCAGCAGCTTAGGGGGGACAGGGTTGGCAGATACGCAGTATTTT. As protein: CASSLGGTGLADTQYF.